This TCR beta chain emerged from a study of T cell responses to AZD1222 COVID-19 vaccine. Study results and caveats: Two doses of AZD1222 preceded a rise in Spike-specific TCR breadth and depth.

Sequencing was performed with immunoSEQ multiplex PCR; in TCRdb, only in-frame clones are kept and a portion is missing. The sample records fewer than 150,000 clones, roughly 90% being singletons. Second-dose intervals near 4 or 12 weeks were combined. Comments on this clone: The antigen is unknown.

This CDR3 is 15 amino acids long. V dropped 6 bases and J dropped 0; count of bases not matched to a gene: 8. Germline V gene lookup returns CDR1 SNHLY and CDR2 FYNNEI. This chain joins TRBV2 and TRBJ2-7; TRBD1 matches 7 bases. The TCR sequence derives from an adult who received the AZD1222 COVID-19 vaccine. Sequencing was performed on peripheral blood, taken 28 days after the second AZD1222 dose. This CDR3 is CASRANRDSSYEQYF. The CDR3 nucleotides are TGTGCCAGCAGGGCGAATCGGGACAGCTCCTACGAGCAGTACTTC.